This T cell receptor beta chain appears in the sequencing data of a study of T-cell memory formation after mild COVID-19. This clonotype was recorded a few times. Its antigen is currently unknown. TCRdb itself ran the 5' RACE reads through MiXCR, one entry per CDR3 protein. The repertoire has about 340,000 distinct CDR3 sequences, 20% to 25% of them found once; the top ten carry 12%. The study, taken as a whole, reports: Day 15 to 85 contractors were CD4/CD8 balanced; later expanders leaned CD4+. Still unconfirmed is whether the second-wave clones peaking on day 37 recognized SARS-CoV-2.

The source material was PBMCs or a T cell subset sorted from them (not recorded which). The sequence was obtained from an adult woman who had mild COVID-19 (a few samples of this study predate the infection). Cell type and time point are not known.

The CDR3 region is CASSEDRGGNYGYTF. CDR3 DNA sequence: TGTGCCAGCTCGGAAGACAGGGGCGGGAACTATGGCTACACCTTC. V is TRBV6-5 and J is TRBJ1-2, with 8 bases aligning to TRBD1. After removal of 8 bases from V and 2 bases from J, the junction contained 10 bases not matched to a gene. The V gene's germline CDR1 is MNHEY and CDR2 SVGAGI. The CDR3 covers 15 residues.